This T cell receptor (beta chain) was sequenced in a study of response to subunit inactivated influenza vaccine. Overall study results and limits: It was the authors' suggestion that each seasonal influenza vaccination recruits few new T cells.

This clonotype was observed a few times. Antigen specificity is unknown. TCRdb passed the RT-PCR reads through MiXCR, listing each CDR3 protein once. The top ten hold approximately 2% of the sample, which has roughly 500,000 distinct CDR3 sequences, about 25% seen once. V lost 4 bases, J lost 4 bases, and 2 bases stayed unmatched. CDR1 is SQVTM and CDR2 is ANQGSEA in the germline V gene. This CDR3 is built from 12 residues. The TCR sequence derives from a man aged 45-65 years who received an inactivated influenza vaccine. The source material was CD4+ T cells sorted from PBMCs, sampled 4 to 6 days after vaccination. V is TRBV29-1 and J is TRBJ2-3, with TRBD1 matching over 7 bases. Here the CDR3 DNA reads TGCAGCGTTGGACAGGGCTCAGATACGCAGTATTTT. It codes for CSVGQGSDTQYF.